This note documents a single TCR beta chain sequence. The antigen is undetermined. The entry originates in a study of T cells after yellow fever vaccination. Study results and limitations: Most clones from primary vaccination resurfaced after the booster (around 97% CD4, 88% CD8). Contaminating bulk clonotypes could be abundant in FACS-sorted repertoires. Across the CD4 and CD8 compartments, a small share of clonotypes was present in both.

This CDR3 region has 13 residues. V was clipped by 2 bases and J by 4 bases, with 8 bases between them. Germline lookup yields CDR1 MNHNY and CDR2 SVGAGI (reference sequence). By 5'RACE template switching, TCR cDNA was produced, with a universal primer site and UMIs added in the process. Using its own MiXCR run on the 5' RACE reads, TCRdb lists one record per CDR3 protein. This sample yields approximately 90,000 distinct CDR3 sequences, of which 5.8% are seen a single time; about two fifths belongs to the top ten. This clonotype was sampled from a man aged 18 to 29 who received the YFV17D yellow fever vaccine. The genes are TRBV6-6 and TRBJ2-5; D is uncertain. The source was CD8+ T cells sorted from PBMCs, collected 10 days after the yellow fever booster vaccination. The CDR3 spells CASSYTPGETQYF. For the CDR3, the DNA is TGTGCCAGCAGTTACACCCCGGGAGAGACCCAGTACTTC.